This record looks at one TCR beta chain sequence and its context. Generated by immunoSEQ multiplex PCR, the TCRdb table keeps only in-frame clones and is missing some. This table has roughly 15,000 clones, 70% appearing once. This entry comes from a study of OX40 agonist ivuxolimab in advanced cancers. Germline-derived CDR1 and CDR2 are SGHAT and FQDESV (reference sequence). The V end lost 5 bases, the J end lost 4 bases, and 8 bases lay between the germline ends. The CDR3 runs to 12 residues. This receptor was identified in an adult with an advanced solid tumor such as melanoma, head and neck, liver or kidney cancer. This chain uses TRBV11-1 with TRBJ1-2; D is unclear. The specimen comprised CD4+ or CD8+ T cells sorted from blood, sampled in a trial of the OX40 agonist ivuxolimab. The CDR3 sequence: CASSQESYGYTF. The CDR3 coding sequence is TGTGCCAGCAGCCAAGAATCCTATGGCTACACCTTC.